This entry lists 23 T cell receptor beta chains sequenced from one sample in a study of shared clonotypes between healthy human individuals. Profiled with immunoSEQ multiplex PCR; TCRdb holds only in-frame clones, not every one. The data hold 2 million to 2.5 million clones, with about 92% observed a single time. Naive CD8 cells, CD45RO-negative and positively selected for CCR7, excluded terminally differentiated effector memory CD45RA+ cells. The specimen was naive CD8+ T cells from PBMCs. Receptors were obtained from a man aged 18 to 30 in good health. Some clones in this sample may be carry-over from other donors' samples.

The chain employs TRBV21-1 and TRBJ1-4; the table's D call TRBD1 went unverified against the DNA. TRBV21-1 is a listed pseudogene. The CDR3 is 15 amino acids. This CDR3 reads CASSKKSRGHEKLFF. The CDR3 DNA reads as TGTGCCAGCAGCAAAAAGTCCAGGGGGCATGAAAAACTGTTTTTT.

About this clone: The sample holds other DNA sequences that translate to the same CDR3. The rearrangement joins TRBV27 to TRBJ1-1, with 8 bases matching TRBD1. The CDR3 covers 13 residues. Germline loops: CDR1 MNHEY, CDR2 SMNVEV (reference sequence). V trimming: 6 bases; J trimming: 5 bases; junction bases outside the gene matches: 5. This CDR3 reads CASSTRTGTEAFF. DNA for the CDR3: TGTGCCAGCAGCACCCGGACAGGGACTGAAGCTTTCTTT.

V and J are TRBV9 and TRBJ1-4, with TRBD1 matching 7 bases. V trimming: 3 bases; J trimming: 7 bases; junction bases outside the gene matches: 12. Germline loops: CDR1 SGDLS, CDR2 YYNGEE. The CDR3 length is 16 residues. CDR3 residues: CASSAGQGGRGEKLFF. The CDR3 DNA sequence: TGTGCCAGCAGCGCAGGCCAGGGGGGGCGAGGTGAAAAACTGTTTTTT.

The V gene is TRBV20-1, the J gene TRBJ2-7, with unresolved D. Germline V lookup: CDR1 DFQATT, CDR2 SNEGSKA (reference sequence). The CDR3 runs 11 residues. Trimming stripped 6 bases from V and 2 bases from J, with 8 bases between. The CDR3 reads CSARAAYEQYF. DNA for the CDR3: TGCAGTGCACGGGCCGCCTACGAGCAGTACTTC.

In nucleotides, the CDR3 is TGTGCCAGCAGCCCCCCGTGGGGGGCGCGAGAGACCCAGTACTTC. Amino acid sequence: CASSPPWGARETQYF. This chain uses TRBV5-5 with TRBJ2-5, with D perhaps being TRBD1 or TRBD2 (6 bases each). This CDR3 spans 15 amino acids. Trimming took off 4 bases at V and 4 bases at J, with 17 bases between the two ends. Germline V gene sequence: CDR1 SGHKS, CDR2 YYEKEE (reference sequence). The full variable domain, its missing parts supplied by reference TRBV5-5 and TRBJ2-5, is DAGVTQSPTHLIKTRGQQVTLRCSPISGHKSVSWYQQVLGQGPQFIFQYYEKEERGRGNFPDRFSARQFPNYSSELNVNALLLGDSALYLCASSPPWGARETQYFGPGTRLLVL.

J is TRBJ2-1 and V is TRBV4-3; D possibly corresponds to TRBD2 (5 bases). The CDR3 extends over 14 amino acids. The V end lost 4 bases, the J end lost 4 bases, and 11 bases lay between the germline ends. Germline CDR1 is LGHNA and CDR2 is YSLEER. The CDR3 nucleotides read TGCGCCAGCAGCCTTACGGACTTTTACAATGAGCAGTTCTTC. This sequence encodes CASSLTDFYNEQFF.

The gene calls are TRBV19 and TRBJ1-1; D may be TRBD1 (5 bases). This CDR3 has 14 amino acids. Trimming took 4 bases from V and 5 from J, leaving 14 bases between them. Germline loops: CDR1 LNHDA, CDR2 SQIVND (reference sequence). The CDR3 nucleotides read TGTGCCAGTAGTAGTCCAGGGTGGGTAACTGAAGCTTTCTTT. This codes for CASSSPGWVTEAFF.

V gene TRBV4-1 combines with J gene TRBJ2-4; 8 bases match TRBD1. In germline, CDR1 is MGHRA, CDR2 YSYEKL. After removal of 0 bases from V and 0 bases from J, the junction contained 7 bases not matched to a gene. CDR3 length equals 18 residues. CDR3 DNA: TGCGCCAGCAGCCAAGATCCGGACAGGGACTTAGCCAAAAACATTCAGTACTTC. Translated, it gives CASSQDPDRDLAKNIQYF.

This chain connects TRBV29-1 to TRBJ2-3, with D unresolved. Germline CDR1 reads SQVTM; CDR2 reads ANQGSEA. V was clipped by 7 bases and J by 0 bases, with 14 bases between them. The CDR3 totals 14 residues. The CDR3 region is CSAGRALSTDTQYF. In DNA form, the CDR3 reads TGCAGCGCCGGTAGAGCACTTAGCACAGATACGCAGTATTTT.

The chain combines TRBV28 with TRBJ2-7; D remains ambiguous. CDR3 length: 14 amino acids. The germline V gene encodes CDR1 MDHEN and CDR2 SYDVKM. Trimming took 6 bases from V and 0 from J, leaving 12 bases between them. The CDR3 coding sequence is TGTGCCAGCAGCTATCCCCTGAGCTCCTACGAGCAGTACTTC. Protein: CASSYPLSSYEQYF.

The chain links TRBV15 to TRBJ1-2; no reliable D call. Trimming took off 1 base at V and 4 bases at J, with 22 bases between the two ends. CDR3 size: 18 residues. Germline values: CDR1 LNHNV, CDR2 YYDKDF (reference sequence). The CDR3, as DNA: TGTGCCACCAGCAGAGTTTTGGCAGGAGGGCCGAGATTCTATGGCTACACCTTC. Translating gives CATSRVLAGGPRFYGYTF.

J is TRBJ2-7 and V is TRBV7-3; TRBD1 agrees at 10 bases. The ends lost 5 bases at V and 2 bases at J; junction bases unmatched: 3. The CDR3 contains 14 residues. CDR1 SGHTA and CDR2 FQGTGA come from the germline V gene. CDR3: CASSPDRGPYEQYF. The CDR3 DNA reads as TGTGCCAGCAGCCCCGACAGGGGGCCCTACGAGCAGTACTTC.

The J gene is TRBJ2-1, the V gene TRBV9, with D possibly TRBD2 on 7 matching bases. Germline V gene data show CDR1 as SGDLS and CDR2 as YYNGEE. With 4 bases removed from V and 0 bases from J, the gap between germline ends came to 20 bases. The CDR3 extends over 18 amino acids. This chain's CDR3 is CASSTNPQGGSSYNEQFF. The CDR3 coding sequence is TGTGCCAGCAGCACTAACCCACAGGGAGGGAGCTCCTACAATGAGCAGTTCTTC.

The V call is TRBV7-9, the J call TRBJ1-6; unclear D gene. Trimming removed 4 bases from V and 12 bases from J, with 13 bases in between. Germline CDR1 and CDR2: SEHNR and FQNEAQ (reference sequence). This CDR3 has 13 residues. The CDR3 bases are TGTGCCAGCAGCTCTAACACGGAAATACCCCTCCACTTT. Translated, it gives CASSSNTEIPLHF.

This chain joins TRBV11-2 and TRBJ2-3; D uncertain. CDR3 length: 16 residues. Germline CDR1 and CDR2: SGHAT and FQNNGV. The ends were cut back, 1 base at V and 2 bases at J, with 13 bases in the middle. The CDR3 spells CASSLVRFLNTDTQYF. CDR3 in DNA: TGTGCCAGCAGCTTAGTCCGGTTTTTAAACACAGATACGCAGTATTTT.

The rearrangement joins TRBV7-6 to TRBJ2-7, with D tentatively TRBD1 (5 bases). V was pared by 1 base and J by 0 bases, with 10 bases between. The germline gives CDR1 SGHVS, CDR2 FNYEAQ. This CDR3 has 15 residues. CDR3 sequence reads: CASSLGAGNSYEQYF. In DNA, the CDR3 is TGTGCCAGCAGCTTAGGCGCAGGGAACTCCTACGAGCAGTACTTC.

The rearrangement uses TRBV6-6 and TRBJ2-7, with 10 bases lining up with TRBD1. Germline trimming cut 5 bases from V and 2 bases from J; bases unmatched to any gene: 6. The CDR3 runs 15 residues. CDR1 and CDR2 from the germline V gene are MNHNY and SVGAGI (reference sequence). This chain's CDR3 is CASSETGGSPYEQYF. DNA of the CDR3: TGTGCCAGCAGTGAGACAGGGGGCTCCCCCTACGAGCAGTACTTC.

V gene TRBV27 combines with J gene TRBJ2-3; TRBD1 matches 7 bases. CDR3 length equals 15 residues. V dropped 5 bases and J dropped 5; count of bases not matched to a gene: 10. Germline lookup yields CDR1 MNHEY and CDR2 SMNVEV (reference sequence). CDR3 nucleotides: TGTGCCAGCAGTCCAAACCGGGACAGCGAAGATACGCAGTATTTT. Translating gives CASSPNRDSEDTQYF.

The V gene is TRBV4-1, the J gene TRBJ2-2; 7 bases fit TRBD1. V shed 2 bases, J shed 6 bases, and the junction held 3 bases outside the gene matches. This CDR3 is 14 amino acids long. Germline V gives CDR1 MGHRA, CDR2 YSYEKL. The CDR3 nucleotides are TGCGCCAGCAGCCAACGTGACAGGGCCGGGGAGCTGTTTTTT. Its translation is CASSQRDRAGELFF.

Concerning this clone itself: The sample has other DNA sequences that encode this CDR3 too. This chain connects TRBV5-1 to TRBJ2-1, with a weak D call TRBD2 (6 bases). Germline-derived CDR1 and CDR2 are SGHRS and YFSETQ. Between the trimmed V and J ends, which lost 2 bases and 1 base, there was a span of 7 bases. The CDR3 is 14 amino acids. CDR3 in amino acids: CASSLGTSYNEQFF. CDR3 nucleotide sequence: TGCGCCAGCAGCTTAGGGACTTCCTACAATGAGCAGTTCTTC.

The chain couples TRBV27 to TRBJ2-1; TRBD2 matches at 8 bases. The CDR3 extends over 17 amino acids. Germline trimming cut 3 bases from V and 5 bases from J; bases unmatched to any gene: 12. Looked up from germline, CDR1 is MNHEY and CDR2 is SMNVEV (reference sequence). In nucleotides, the CDR3 is TGTGCCAGCAGTTTCTCGCCCGCCGGGAGGGTTAACAATGAGCAGTTCTTC. It is translated as CASSFSPAGRVNNEQFF.

The chain carries TRBV11-3 and TRBJ2-1; D is unresolved. This CDR3 is 15 amino acids long. Deletions cut 5 bases from V and 0 bases from J, with 11 bases between. CDR1 and CDR2 from the germline V gene are SGHNT and YENEEA. The CDR3 nucleotides are TGTGCCAGCAGCCCAATCCCGAGCTCCTACAATGAGCAGTTCTTC. Its translation is CASSPIPSSYNEQFF.

This clone was recorded only once. This chain links TRBV7-9 with TRBJ2-1; D tentatively fits TRBD1 or TRBD2 (5 bases each). The CDR3 consists of 15 residues. Looked up from germline, CDR1 is SEHNR and CDR2 is FQNEAQ (reference sequence). V lost 7 bases and J lost 7, with 20 bases in between. The CDR3 region is CASTLGAAGINEQFF. In DNA, the CDR3 is TGTGCCAGCACCCTAGGGGCTGCCGGGATAAATGAGCAGTTCTTC.